This T cell receptor beta chain was observed in a study of radiation and T cells in renal cell carcinoma. Study as a whole: Nephrectomy followed 15 Gy stereotactic body radiation by 4 weeks. Regarding the study as a whole: No pretreatment tumor biopsies were available for baseline clonotypes.

Notes on this clone: Its antigen is currently unknown. The junction departs from the called germline gene at one end, perhaps through a read error.

Per germline, CDR1 SEHNR and CDR2 FQNEAQ (reference sequence). This CDR3 region has 19 residues. Sequencing was performed with immunoSEQ multiplex PCR; in TCRdb, only in-frame clones are kept and a portion is missing. The table lists 95,000 to 150,000 clones, approximately 80% of them singletons. Time point in this sample: baseline pretreatment blood. The treatment is: 15 Gy SBRT to primary tumor, nephrectomy 4 weeks later. Blood was sampled at baseline, 2 weeks and 4 weeks after SBRT. The sequences come from blood, collected from a patient whose treatment included radiotherapy and nephrectomy. The sequence was obtained from an older woman with renal cell carcinoma. V gene TRBV7-9 combines with J gene TRBJ2-3, with 12 bases lining up with TRBD2. The CDR3 DNA reads as TGTGCCAACAGCCTGGAGAGGACTAGCGGGGACTATAGCACAGATACGCAGTATTTT. Translating it yields CANSLERTSGDYSTDTQYF.